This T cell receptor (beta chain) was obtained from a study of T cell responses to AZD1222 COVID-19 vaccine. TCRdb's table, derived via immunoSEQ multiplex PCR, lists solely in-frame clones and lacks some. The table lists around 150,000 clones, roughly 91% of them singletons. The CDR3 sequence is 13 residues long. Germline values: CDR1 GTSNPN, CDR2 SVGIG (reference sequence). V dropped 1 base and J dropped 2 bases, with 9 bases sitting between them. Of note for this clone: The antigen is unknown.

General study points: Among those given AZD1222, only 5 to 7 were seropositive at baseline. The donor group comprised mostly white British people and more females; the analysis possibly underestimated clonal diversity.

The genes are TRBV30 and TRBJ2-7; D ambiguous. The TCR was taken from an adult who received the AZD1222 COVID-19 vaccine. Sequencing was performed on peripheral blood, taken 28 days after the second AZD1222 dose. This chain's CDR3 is CAWSDHTPYEQYF. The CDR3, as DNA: TGTGCCTGGAGTGATCATACCCCCTACGAGCAGTACTTC.